Sequencing of this T cell receptor beta chain was carried out in a study of Ad26.COV2.S vaccination and SARS-CoV-2 variants. Background on the study: Intramuscular Ad26.COV2.S at 5x10^10 or 1x10^11 viral particles.

Using immunoSEQ multiplex PCR, the repertoire was profiled, and TCRdb retains in-frame clones only, with some absent. Altogether some 450,000 clones are present, 90% being singletons, with the ten largest covering around 4.5%. The treatment is: roughly 19 received Ad26.COV2.S at low or high dose, single or two shots; 5 received placebo; per-sample allocation not given. Samples analyzed were those drawn on day 63 after the first vaccine or placebo injection. This CDR3 contains 16 residues. V was pared by 2 bases and J by 3 bases, with 14 bases between. From germline, CDR1 is LNHDA and CDR2 SQIVND (reference sequence).

The specimen comprised peripheral blood, sampled in a trial of Ad26.COV2.S vaccine versus placebo. V gene TRBV19 combines with J gene TRBJ1-3; D remains unclear. The TCR comes from a person between 18 and 65 years old who received the Ad26.COV2.S COVID-19 vaccine or a placebo. CDR3 protein: CASSIRGGLLGNTIYF. The DNA for the CDR3 is TGTGCCAGTAGTATACGGGGAGGGCTCCTTGGAAACACCATATATTTT.